This T cell receptor beta chain was found in a study of Graves' ophthalmopathy and Graves' hyperthyroidism. Investigators amplified TCR beta CDR3 regions from RNA transcripts. The first-round RT-PCR employed HTBI primers together with the Qiagen OneStep RT-PCR kit. A multiplex PCR was then performed as the second round. Each CDR3 protein is one row after TCRdb ran MiXCR on the multiplex PCR reads. The table has 500,000 to 600,000 distinct CDR3 sequences, roughly 39% seen once. This clonotype appeared many times. Its specificity is not known. The germline CDR1 and CDR2 sequences are SGDLS and YYNGEE. There are 11 residues in the CDR3. The V end lost 2 bases, the J end lost 8 bases, and 4 bases lay between the germline ends. Whole-study results and caveats: Ophthalmopathy progression prediction by the model yielded a sensitivity of about 71% and a specificity of 72.22%.

The receptor was derived from an adult man with Graves' hyperthyroidism. Sequencing was performed on peripheral blood or thyroid tissue (not recorded which). The gene calls are TRBV9 and TRBJ2-2; no definite D call. CDR3 nucleotide sequence: TGTGCCAGCAGCGTCGCAGGGGAGCTGTTTTTT. Amino acids: CASSVAGELFF.